This TCR beta chain was sequenced for a study of blood T cell repertoires in COVID-19. The assay was immunoSEQ multiplex PCR, and TCRdb's table has in-frame clones only and misses some. The data show approximately 200,000 clones, 85% seen once. This TCR came from a man aged 35-49 years who had recovered from COVID-19. Sequences were obtained from PBMCs or T cells enriched from blood (not recorded which).

The CDR3 protein is CASIGSVNHYGYTF. The CDR3 DNA is TGTGCCAGCATCGGTAGCGTAAATCACTATGGCTACACCTTC. The rearrangement uses TRBV2 and TRBJ1-2; no firm D call. The CDR3 has 14 residues. Looked up from germline, CDR1 is SNHLY and CDR2 is FYNNEI. Trimming shortened V by 7 bases and J by 3 bases, and 15 bases separated the two germline ends.